The 7 T cell receptor beta chains below come from one sample, sequenced in a study of T cell changes during pregnancy in multiple sclerosis. The table came from immunoSEQ multiplex PCR; TCRdb's copy has only in-frame clones and leaves some out. This sample carries over 50,000 clones, roughly nine tenths of them seen once, and the ten largest clones take approximately 0.4%. The sample here was CD4+ T cells from peripheral blood mononuclear cells, taken in the third trimester of pregnancy. These receptors all come from a female donor with multiple sclerosis, enrolled in a pregnancy study.

This clone was seen once. The chain couples TRBV9 to TRBJ1-5, with TRBD1 identical over 7 bases. Germline CDR1 reads SGDLS; CDR2 reads YYNGEE. The J segment lost 5 bases and the V segment lost 4 bases, leaving 3 bases of the junction unmatched. The CDR3 is made up of 13 amino acids. The CDR3 coding sequence is TGTGCCAGCAGCCGACAGGGCGATCAGCCCCAGCATTTT. This codes for CASSRQGDQPQHF.

This clone came up a few times. This chain links TRBV15 with TRBJ1-4; the D is unclear. The germline CDR1 and CDR2 sequences are LNHNV and YYDKDF (reference sequence). This CDR3 spans 13 amino acids. V was clipped by 5 bases and J by 8 bases, with 12 bases between them. The CDR3 nucleotides are TGTGCCACCAGCGCTCGATTCCTAGAAAAACTGTTTTTT. It codes for CATSARFLEKLFF.

About this clone itself: A junction end diverges from the germline sequence, so it may reflect a read error. The chain carries TRBV7-9 and TRBJ1-6, with D hard to call. Germline CDR1 is SEHNR and CDR2 is FQNEAQ (reference sequence). The length of the CDR3 is 13 residues. As DNA, the CDR3 is TGTGCCGGCAGTCGTGCAGAAAATTCACCCCTCCACTTT. Its translation is CAGSRAENSPLHF.

The chain links TRBV6-5 to TRBJ2-1; 10 bases align to TRBD2. Germline CDR1 reads MNHEY; CDR2 reads SVGAGI. This CDR3 has 14 residues. Trimming removed 4 bases from V and 7 bases from J; junction bases left unmatched: 4. The CDR3 bases are TGTGCCAGCAGTTTAAGGACTAGCGGAAATGAGCAGTTCTTC. This translates into CASSLRTSGNEQFF.

The chain links TRBV7-2 to TRBJ1-3; D is uncertain. Germline loops: CDR1 SGHTA, CDR2 FQGNSA. The CDR3 extends over 17 amino acids. The germline V and J ends were trimmed by 3 bases and 0 bases, with 15 bases remaining between them. The CDR3 protein is CASSFGFRVDSGNTIYF. In DNA form, the CDR3 reads TGTGCCAGCAGCTTTGGTTTCCGGGTAGACTCTGGAAACACCATATATTTT.

The chain couples TRBV5-1 to TRBJ2-3; maybe TRBD1 (6 bases). Trimming took off 4 bases at V and 4 bases at J, with 13 bases between the two ends. This CDR3 is 14 amino acids long. The V gene's germline CDR1 is SGHRS and CDR2 YFSETQ. The CDR3 loop reads CASSLNRDPDTQYF. CDR3 bases: TGCGCCAGCAGCCTGAACAGGGATCCAGATACGCAGTATTTT.

This chain uses TRBV7-2 with TRBJ2-1; tentative D call: TRBD2 (5 bases). Trimming cost V 1 base and J 6 bases, with 13 bases left between them. Per the germline V gene, CDR1 is SGHTA and CDR2 is FQGNSA. The CDR3 has 15 residues. CDR3 DNA sequence: TGTGCCAGCAGCTTAGGATTTGGAGCGGCCAATGAGCAGTTCTTC. Encoded protein: CASSLGFGAANEQFF.